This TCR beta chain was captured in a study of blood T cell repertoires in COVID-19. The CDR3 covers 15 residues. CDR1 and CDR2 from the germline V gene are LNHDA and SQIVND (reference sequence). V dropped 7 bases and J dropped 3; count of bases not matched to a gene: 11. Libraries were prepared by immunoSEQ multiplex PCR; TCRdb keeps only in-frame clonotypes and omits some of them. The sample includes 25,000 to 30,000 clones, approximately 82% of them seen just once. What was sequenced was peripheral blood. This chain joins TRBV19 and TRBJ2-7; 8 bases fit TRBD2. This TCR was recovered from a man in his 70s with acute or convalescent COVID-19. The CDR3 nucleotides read TGTGCCAGTACCCAGAACCGGGAGGGCATCTACGAGCAGTACTTC. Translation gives CASTQNREGIYEQYF. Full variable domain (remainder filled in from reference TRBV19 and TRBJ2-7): DGGITQSPKYLFRKEGQNVTLSCEQNLNHDAMYWYRQDPGQGLRLIYYSQIVNDFQKGDIAEGYSVSREKKESFPLTVTSAQKNPTAFYLCASTQNREGIYEQYFGPGTRLTVT.